The 14 T cell receptor beta chains listed next were all sequenced from one sample in a study of blood T cells in healthy people across ages. The second PCR ran about 6 to 11 cycles with a sample-barcoded 5' primer and J-beta primers. TCRdb reanalysed the 5' RACE reads using MiXCR and keeps one entry per CDR3 protein. The data hold some 850,000 distinct CDR3 sequences, with under 30% observed a single time. The sample also formed part of further work on T cells of mothers and their children.

Sequenced: blood. Receptors originate from a boy aged 5-17 years in good health.

The J gene is TRBJ1-5, the V gene TRBV7-9, with D possibly TRBD1 on 5 matching bases. Germline CDR1 reads SEHNR; CDR2 reads FQNEAQ (reference sequence). The CDR3 runs to 13 residues. V lost 3 bases to trimming and J lost 7 bases, with 10 bases between them. The CDR3 here is CASSLGHAQPQHF. CDR3 coding DNA: TGTGCCAGCAGCTTGGGGCACGCCCAGCCCCAGCATTTT.

This clonotype appeared a few times. J is TRBJ2-7 and V is TRBV28; no firm D call. This CDR3 is built from 16 residues. V was shortened by 2 bases and J by 2 bases, with 16 bases between the two germline ends. Germline CDR1 reads MDHEN; CDR2 reads SYDVKM. The CDR3 coding sequence is TGTGCCAGCAGTTTAGGACCCCCGTCTACTCCCTACGAGCAGTACTTC. Its translation: CASSLGPPSTPYEQYF.

The chain couples TRBV6-5 to TRBJ2-4; possibly TRBD2 for D (7 bases). CDR1 and CDR2 (germline): MNHEY, SVGAGI. The CDR3 length is 14 residues. Trimming took 5 bases from V and 8 from J, leaving 16 bases between them. The CDR3 coding sequence is TGTGCCAGCAGTCGGGGGGCACTTCCTGACATTCAGTACTTC. Translated, it gives CASSRGALPDIQYF.

This chain connects TRBV30 to TRBJ2-5; TRBD2 might be the D (5 bases). V lost 3 bases, J lost 5 bases, and 10 bases lay in between. CDR3 length: 12 amino acids. Germline V gives CDR1 GTSNPN, CDR2 SVGIG (reference sequence). The CDR3 sequence is CAWRGGGETQYF. DNA of the CDR3: TGTGCCTGGAGGGGCGGCGGGGAGACCCAGTACTTC.

There are a few counts of this clonotype. The chain combines TRBV20-1 with TRBJ2-5; D unclear. Germline V lookup: CDR1 DFQATT, CDR2 SNEGSKA (reference sequence). The CDR3 totals 13 residues. Trimming stripped 3 bases from V and 7 bases from J, with 15 bases between. CDR3 in DNA: TGCAGTGCTAGTAAGCTGGGTAAGGTGACCCAGTACTTC. As protein: CSASKLGKVTQYF.

This clonotype was counted ten times or more. This chain uses TRBV6-5 with TRBJ1-4; D remains ambiguous. Trimming stripped 7 bases from V and 8 bases from J, with 17 bases between. CDR3 length: 14 residues. Per germline, CDR1 MNHEY and CDR2 SVGAGI. The CDR3 reads CASTIRQGGEKLFF. CDR3 coding DNA: TGTGCCAGCACGATCCGCCAAGGTGGGGAAAAACTGTTTTTT.

In this sample, this clonotype turned up many times. CDR3 nucleotide sequence: TGTGCCAGCAGTGCGAATTACGAGCAGTACTTC. Translating it yields CASSANYEQYF. J is TRBJ2-7 and V is TRBV12-3 or TRBV12-4; D ambiguous. The CDR3 runs 11 residues. V lost 5 bases and J lost 4, with 6 bases in between.

V usage is TRBV5-6 and J usage is TRBJ2-1; 7 bases map to TRBD1. The CDR3 contains 15 residues. Germline V lookup: CDR1 SGHDT, CDR2 YYEEEE. The V gene end was trimmed by 3 bases and the J gene end by 5 bases; junction bases not matched to a gene: 8. The CDR3 coding sequence is TGTGCCAGCAGCTGGACAGGCTCTTCCCACAATGAGCAGTTCTTC. Amino acid sequence: CASSWTGSSHNEQFF.

The chain links TRBV11-2 to TRBJ2-2, with 13 bases that match TRBD2. This CDR3 is 16 amino acids long. The trim removed 6 bases at V and 6 bases at J, leaving 7 bases unmatched. From germline, CDR1 is SGHAT and CDR2 FQNNGV. CDR3 amino acids: CASSLRGLAGPGELFF. The CDR3 nucleotides read TGTGCCAGCAGTCTTAGGGGACTAGCGGGGCCCGGGGAGCTGTTTTTT. Variable domain in full (rest from reference TRBV11-2 and TRBJ2-2): EAGVAQSPRYKIIEKRQSVAFWCNPISGHATLYWYQQILGQGPKLLIQFQNNGVVDDSQLPKDRFSAERLKGVDSTLKIQPAKLEDSAVYLCASSLRGLAGPGELFFGEGSRLTVL.

The rearrangement uses TRBV6-1 and TRBJ2-2, with 10 bases fitting TRBD2. Germline values: CDR1 MNHNS, CDR2 SASEGT. The V segment lost 1 base and the J segment 6 bases; nucleotides outside the gene matches: 2. The CDR3 extends over 15 amino acids. The CDR3 here is CASSEEAGGPGELFF. The CDR3, as DNA: TGTGCCAGCAGTGAAGAAGCGGGGGGGCCCGGGGAGCTGTTTTTT.

This sequence joins TRBV5-1 and TRBJ2-4; D gene uncertain. The CDR3 consists of 10 residues. Trimming left V 4 bases short and J 14 bases short, with 10 bases between. Germline CDR1 and CDR2: SGHRS and YFSETQ. CDR3 residues: CASSPGTEYF. Here the CDR3 DNA reads TGCGCCAGCAGCCCGGGTACAGAGTACTTC.

The V call is TRBV12-3 or TRBV12-4, the J call TRBJ2-1; D is ambiguous. The DNA end is more similar to TRBJ2-7, so the J call may be wrong. The CDR3 consists of 13 residues. In DNA form, the CDR3 reads TGTGCCAGCAGCCCGACTCCCTACTACGAGCAGTACTTC. Its protein product is CASSPTPYYEQYF.

The genes are TRBV30 and TRBJ2-7; 7 nucleotides agree with TRBD2. Trimming cost V 4 bases and J 3 bases; bases outside gene matches: 6. The germline V gene encodes CDR1 GTSNPN and CDR2 SVGIG (reference sequence). This CDR3 region has 13 residues. The CDR3 region is CAWKGGANYEQYF. The CDR3 region has the DNA TGTGCCTGGAAGGGAGGGGCCAACTACGAGCAGTACTTC.

In this sample, this clonotype turned up a few times. The DNA for the CDR3 is TGTGCCAGCAGTTTGGGGGATTTAGCCAAAAACATTCAGTACTTC. It specifies CASSLGDLAKNIQYF. The rearrangement joins TRBV28 to TRBJ2-4; tentatively, D is TRBD1 or TRBD2 (5 bases each). Germline V gives CDR1 MDHEN, CDR2 SYDVKM. This CDR3 region has 15 residues. V was trimmed by 3 bases and J by 0 bases, leaving 9 bases between them.